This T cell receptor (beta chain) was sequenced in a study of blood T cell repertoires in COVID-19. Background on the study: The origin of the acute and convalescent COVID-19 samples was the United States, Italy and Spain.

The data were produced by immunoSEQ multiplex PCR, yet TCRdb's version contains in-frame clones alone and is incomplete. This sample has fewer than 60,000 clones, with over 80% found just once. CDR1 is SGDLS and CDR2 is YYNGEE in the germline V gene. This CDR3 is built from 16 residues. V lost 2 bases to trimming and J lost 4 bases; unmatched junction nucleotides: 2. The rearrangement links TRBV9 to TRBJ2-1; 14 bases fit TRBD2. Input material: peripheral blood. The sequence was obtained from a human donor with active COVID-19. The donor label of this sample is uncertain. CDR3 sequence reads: CASSVGTSGGYNEQFF. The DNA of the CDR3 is TGTGCCAGCAGCGTGGGGACTAGCGGGGGTTACAATGAGCAGTTCTTC.